The 5 T cell receptor beta chains reported below all come from one sample, sequenced in a study of blood T cell repertoires in COVID-19. TCRdb keeps only in-frame clones here, not all; method: immunoSEQ multiplex PCR. The table has just under 65,000 clones, roughly 76% seen once. The sample taken for sequencing was peripheral blood. The receptors come from a human donor in a cohort sampled during active COVID-19.

V and J are TRBV28 and TRBJ1-1; 7 bases fit TRBD1. The CDR3 runs 13 residues. Germline loops: CDR1 MDHEN, CDR2 SYDVKM. The V gene end was trimmed by 6 bases and the J gene end by 10 bases; junction bases not matched to a gene: 11. CDR3 DNA: TGTGCCAGCAGGAACACAGGGGTCTATGGAGCTTTCTTT. Residues: CASRNTGVYGAFF.

This clone was seen a few times. The chain couples TRBV5-1 to TRBJ2-5; 11 bases map to TRBD1. Germline CDR1 reads SGHRS; CDR2 reads YFSETQ. Trimming at V came to 4 bases and at J to 5 bases, leaving 10 bases not matched to a gene. This CDR3 region has 16 residues. The DNA for the CDR3 is TGCGCCAGCAGCACCACACCCGGGACAGGGGGTGAGACCCAGTACTTC. This translates into CASSTTPGTGGETQYF.

CDR3 coding DNA: TGCGCCAGCAGCCAAACGGGGAGGGACACTGAAGCTTTCTTT. This gives the protein CASSQTGRDTEAFF. The chain combines TRBV5-1 with TRBJ1-1, with unresolved D. Germline CDR1 SGHRS, CDR2 YFSETQ. CDR3 length equals 14 residues. Trimming shortened V by 4 bases and J by 3 bases, and 13 bases separated the two germline ends.

This chain joins TRBV4-1 and TRBJ1-2, with D hard to call. The CDR3 has 15 residues. Per germline, CDR1 MGHRA and CDR2 YSYEKL. The V end lost 1 base, the J end lost 3 bases, and 12 bases lay between the germline ends. CDR3 nucleotide sequence: TGCGCCAGCAGCCAAGTAGAATTTCAAGACTATGGCTACACCTTC. Its protein is CASSQVEFQDYGYTF.

V and J are TRBV15 and TRBJ2-3; 16 nucleotides align to TRBD2. The CDR3 totals 18 residues. The V gene end was trimmed by 5 bases and the J gene end by 1 base; junction bases not matched to a gene: 6. The germline V gene encodes CDR1 LNHNV and CDR2 YYDKDF (reference sequence). This CDR3 is CATSWGTSGGAGTDTQYF. CDR3 nucleotide sequence: TGTGCCACCAGCTGGGGGACTAGCGGGGGGGCTGGCACAGATACGCAGTATTTT.